Described below is a single T cell receptor beta chain sequence and its context. Authors' analysis steps: Reference gene primer amplification gave estimated nucleated cell counts. TCRdb's table, derived via immunoSEQ multiplex PCR, lists solely in-frame clones and lacks some. For V, J and clone size, that table is used; D and trimming come from the DNA. The sample records around 26,000 clones, 92% being singletons. The sample belongs to a study of blood T cell repertoires in COVID-19. Study summary: There were acute and convalescent COVID-19 samples, and they came from the United States, Italy and Spain. T cells, B-cell-depleted T cells, or PBMCs provided the cDNA or gDNA that served as material.

The CDR3 is made up of 15 amino acids. CDR1 is MNHEY and CDR2 is SMNVEV in the germline V gene (reference sequence). J was trimmed by 2 bases and V by 2 bases; bases with no gene match: 4. This TCR was recovered from a human donor in a cohort sampled during active COVID-19. The sample was peripheral blood. This chain uses TRBV27 with TRBJ1-2, with 8 bases matching TRBD1. This CDR3 reads CASSLNHRGNYGYTF. As DNA, the CDR3 is TGTGCCAGCAGTTTAAATCACAGGGGGAACTATGGCTACACCTTC.